A selection of T cell receptor beta chains follows, all from one sample in a study of blood T cell repertoires in COVID-19. Assay used: immunoSEQ multiplex PCR; TCRdb lists only in-frame clones, some missing. The table has under 200,000 clones, around 80% seen once. The material sequenced was PBMCs or T cells enriched from blood (not recorded which). These receptors came from a man in his fifties or sixties who had recovered from COVID-19. Both conserved end residues are part of each CDR3. A D gene is named only where the DNA matches it firmly. Only some rows state a clone size, as once, few, many or a class for expanded clones.

j_call v_call clone_size d_call cdr3_nt cdr3_aa
TRBJ1-5 TRBV6-5 NA NA TGTGCCAGCAGTCCACTACCGGGCAATCAGCCCCAGCATTTT CASSPLPGNQPQHF
TRBJ1-1 TRBV2 NA NA TGTGCCAGCAGTGTCTACGGCAGGGGAACGACTGAAGCTTTCTTT CASSVYGRGTTEAFF
TRBJ1-2 TRBV6-5 NA NA TGTGCCAGCAGTCCCCAGGGCTATGGCTACACCTTC CASSPQGYGYTF
TRBJ1-1 TRBV29-1 NA TRBD1 TGCAGCGTGAGAGGGGGCAGTACTGAAGCTTTCTTT CSVRGGSTEAFF
TRBJ2-5 TRBV24-1 NA TRBD2 TGTGCCAGCGCCGGGACTAGCGGTGACAAAGAGACCCAGTACTTC CASAGTSGDKETQYF
TRBJ1-5 TRBV6-5 few NA TGTGCCTGCTTACAGGTCCAGAGCGGCAATCAGCCCCAGCATTTT CACLQVQSGNQPQHF
TRBJ2-2 TRBV10-3 NA TRBD1 TGTGCCATCAAGGGACAGGGTAACACCGGGGAGCTGTTTTTT CAIKGQGNTGELFF
TRBJ1-2 TRBV28 NA NA TGTGCCACCTACCTTAACTATGGCTACACCTTC CATYLNYGYTF
TRBJ2-3 TRBV3-1/TRBV3-2 NA NA TGTGCCAGCAGCCACTTAGAGGGAACCCTGGGGAGAGATACGCAGTATTTT CASSHLEGTLGRDTQYF
TRBJ1-3 TRBV7-2 NA NA TGTGCCAGCAGCGCTCCGACCCTCCGGGGTTCCGGCACCATATATTTT CASSAPTLRGSGTIYF
TRBJ1-5 TRBV5-6 once NA TGTGCCAGCAGCTTGAGTCAGTTCAATCAGCCCCAGCATTTT CASSLSQFNQPQHF
TRBJ2-3 TRBV9 NA TRBD2 TGTGCCAGCAGCGCTCGACTAGCGGATTCCACAGATACGCAGTATTTT CASSARLADSTDTQYF
TRBJ1-3 TRBV4-1 NA TRBD1 TGCGCCAGCAGCCAAGACCACAGGGGGCCTGGAAACACCATATATTTT CASSQDHRGPGNTIYF
TRBJ1-1 TRBV5-4 NA NA TGTGCCAGCAGCTTGAGTACGAGTATCACTGAAGCTTTCTTT CASSLSTSITEAFF
TRBJ2-5 TRBV10-3 NA TRBD1 TGTGCCATCAGTGGGGACAGGGGGCTGGGGGAGACCCAGTACTTC CAISGDRGLGETQYF
TRBJ2-7 TRBV7-2 NA TRBD2 TGTGCCAGCAGCTTAAGGGGCGGACTAGCTCGCGACGAGCAGTACTTC CASSLRGGLARDEQYF
TRBJ2-7 TRBV27 NA NA TGTGCCAGCAGTTTTAACCTCCAGGGCGAGCAGTACTTC CASSFNLQGEQYF
TRBJ2-1 TRBV14 NA TRBD1 TGTGCCAGCAGCCTCAAACGACAGGGTTCCTACAATGAGCAGTTCTTC CASSLKRQGSYNEQFF
TRBJ2-2 TRBV11-3 NA NA TGTGCCAGCAGCCCCGCTCGCGCCGGGGAGCTGTTTTTT CASSPARAGELFF
TRBJ1-5 TRBV28 few TRBD1 TGTGCCAGCAGTTTAAGGGGGACAGGGGGTCAGCCCCAGCATTTT CASSLRGTGGQPQHF
TRBJ2-6 TRBV7-2 NA NA TGTGCCAGCAGCTTACAATCTGGGGCCAACGTCCTGACTTTC CASSLQSGANVLTF
TRBJ1-6 TRBV6-4 few TRBD1 TGTGCCAGCAGTGGCGGGACAGGGGATTCACCCCTCCACTTT CASSGGTGDSPLHF
TRBJ1-3 TRBV28 NA NA TGTGCCAGCAGCACAGGGTCTGGAAACACCATATATTTT CASSTGSGNTIYF